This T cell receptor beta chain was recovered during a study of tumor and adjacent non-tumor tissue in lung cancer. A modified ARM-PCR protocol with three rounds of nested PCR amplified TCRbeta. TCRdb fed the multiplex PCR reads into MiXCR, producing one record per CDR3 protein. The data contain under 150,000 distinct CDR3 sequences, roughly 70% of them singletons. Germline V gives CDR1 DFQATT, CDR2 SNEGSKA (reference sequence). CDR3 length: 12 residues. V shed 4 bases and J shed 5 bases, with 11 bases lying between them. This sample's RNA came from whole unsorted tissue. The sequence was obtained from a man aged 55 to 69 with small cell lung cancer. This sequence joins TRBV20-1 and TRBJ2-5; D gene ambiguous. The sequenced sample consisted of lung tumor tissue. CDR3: CSAKRFGETQYF. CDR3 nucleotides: TGCAGTGCTAAGCGATTTGGGGAGACCCAGTACTTC.